Presented here are 28 T cell receptor beta chains from one specimen sequenced in a study of blood T cell repertoires in COVID-19 (dated by TCRdb to about 2020). The library was made by the immunoSEQ multiplex PCR assay. The table was pulled from immuneACCESS by TCRdb, which kept in-frame rearrangements only. Such tables lose some clones; where checked, under half of the loss comes from unresolved V genes, and the rest has no known cause. The sample table holds fewer than 200,000 clones, of which about 83% were seen once. The ten largest clones add up to 7.5% to 9.5% of the sample. Sample: peripheral blood. The receptors shown here come from a man in his forties who had recovered from COVID-19.

The chain recombines TRBV27 with TRBJ2-2; a weak D match, TRBD2 (5 bases). The germline gives CDR1 MNHEY, CDR2 SMNVEV (reference sequence). This CDR3 is built from 15 residues. The ends were cut back, 8 bases at V and 2 bases at J, with 15 bases in the middle. CDR3 coding DNA: TGTGCCAGCGGCTCGGACTCCATAAACACCGGGGAGCTGTTTTTT. Its translation: CASGSDSINTGELFF.

The gene calls are TRBV9 and TRBJ2-7; no clear D gene. The CDR3 covers 13 residues. In germline, CDR1 is SGDLS, CDR2 YYNGEE. The V and J ends lost 0 bases and 6 bases respectively, with 10 bases between them. In DNA form, the CDR3 reads TGTGCCAGCAGCGTAGCTACGAAGTCCGAGCAGTACTTC. Protein product: CASSVATKSEQYF.

This clone was counted between two and nine times. The rearrangement links TRBV12-3 or TRBV12-4 to TRBJ1-2; possible D gene TRBD1, 5 bases. The CDR3 runs 11 residues. V lost 3 bases and J lost 7, with 6 bases in between. The CDR3 DNA reads TGTGCCAGCAGTTTTACAGGTGGCTACACCTTC. This codes for CASSFTGGYTF.

In its sample, this clone was seen a few times. The chain links TRBV4-1 to TRBJ2-7, with 9 bases aligning to TRBD1. The V and J ends lost 1 base and 9 bases, in that order; junction bases with no gene match: 10. CDR1 MGHRA and CDR2 YSYEKL come from the germline V gene. The CDR3 spans 15 residues. The CDR3 nucleotides read TGCGCCAGCAGCCAAGTTGGGACAGGGCGAGATGGGCAGTACTTC. This translates into CASSQVGTGRDGQYF.

The rearrangement joins TRBV21-1 to TRBJ1-6; the D call of TRBD1 is as the table states it, not checked on the DNA. TRBV21-1 is flagged as a pseudogene. The CDR3 has 14 residues. CDR3 sequence: CASRTTGKVSPLHF. CDR3 sequence (DNA): TGTGCCAGCAGGACGACAGGGAAGGTCTCACCCCTCCACTTT.

V usage is TRBV7-3 and J usage is TRBJ2-2; TRBD1 is a possible D gene (6 bases). CDR1 is SGHTA and CDR2 is FQGTGA in the germline V gene. This CDR3 spans 14 amino acids. V was cut by 5 bases and J by 4 bases, with 11 bases left in between. In nucleotides, the CDR3 is TGTGCCAGCAGCCCCGGACAGACCACCGGGGAGCTGTTTTTT. Protein product: CASSPGQTTGELFF.

The rearrangement links TRBV5-5 to TRBJ1-1; 8 bases align to TRBD1. Germline loops: CDR1 SGHKS, CDR2 YYEKEE (reference sequence). V lost 3 bases, J lost 2 bases, and 12 bases stayed unmatched. This CDR3 has 17 residues. CDR3: CASSSRNRTGSNTEAFF. As DNA, the CDR3 is TGTGCCAGCAGCTCCAGAAACCGGACAGGGAGCAACACTGAAGCTTTCTTT.

This sequence joins TRBV3-1 (or the pseudogene TRBV3-2) and TRBJ2-7; a weak D match, TRBD2 (6 bases). This CDR3 has 16 residues. V was trimmed by 0 bases and J by 4 bases, leaving 16 bases between them. The germline gives CDR1 LGHDT, CDR2 YNNKEL (reference sequence). The CDR3 reads CASSQDSGRLIYEQYF. CDR3 DNA: TGTGCCAGCAGCCAAGATAGCGGCAGGTTGATTTACGAGCAGTACTTC.

This chain uses TRBV20-1 with TRBJ2-3; no definite D call. CDR3 length equals 12 residues. Trimming left V 3 bases short and J 10 bases short, with 14 bases between. Germline values: CDR1 DFQATT, CDR2 SNEGSKA (reference sequence). In DNA form, the CDR3 reads TGCAGTGCTAGTCGGCCCGGCGAGGCGCAGTATTTT. Translated, it gives CSASRPGEAQYF.

The chain employs TRBV28 and TRBJ2-5, with 8 bases identical to TRBD1. Trimming removed 8 bases from V and 2 bases from J; junction bases left unmatched: 16. This CDR3 has 17 amino acids. The germline CDR1 and CDR2 sequences are MDHEN and SYDVKM. The CDR3 coding sequence is TGTGCCAGCGAAGGACAGGGTCGTTTGGGTTTGCAAGAGACCCAGTACTTC. Translated, it gives CASEGQGRLGLQETQYF.

The chain has TRBV4-2 and TRBJ2-7; 8 bases align to TRBD1. This CDR3 is built from 14 residues. V lost 1 base to trimming and J lost 2 bases; unmatched junction nucleotides: 1. The germline V gene has CDR1 LGHNA and CDR2 YNFKEQ. CDR3 DNA sequence: TGTGCCAGCAGCCAAGGGACAGGGACCTACGAGCAGTACTTC. Residues: CASSQGTGTYEQYF.

This chain links TRBV28 with TRBJ2-1; 7 bases fit TRBD1. The CDR3 spans 15 residues. V lost 3 bases and J lost 6; bases outside the gene matches: 8. Germline values: CDR1 MDHEN, CDR2 SYDVKM. The CDR3 bases are TGTGCCAGCAGTTTTGAACGTAGACAGGGCAATGAGCAGTTCTTC. Its protein product is CASSFERRQGNEQFF.

The chain recombines TRBV15 with TRBJ1-1, with TRBD1 matching over 9 bases. The CDR3 consists of 16 residues. V dropped 1 base and J dropped 4; count of bases not matched to a gene: 7. CDR1 and CDR2 from the germline V gene are LNHNV and YYDKDF (reference sequence). The chain's CDR3 is CATSRVGQGLGTEAFF. CDR3 nucleotides: TGTGCCACCAGCAGAGTGGGACAGGGTTTGGGCACTGAAGCTTTCTTT.

This clone was detected a few times. The CDR3 sequence: CASSRDGLAGPNEQFF. CDR3 DNA: TGCGCCAGCAGCCGGGATGGACTAGCGGGCCCCAATGAGCAGTTCTTC. This rearrangement joins TRBV5-1 to TRBJ2-1; 11 bases map to TRBD2. Germline V lookup: CDR1 SGHRS, CDR2 YFSETQ. The CDR3 has 16 residues. The trim removed 4 bases at V and 6 bases at J, leaving 9 bases unmatched.

The gene calls are TRBV3-1 (or the pseudogene TRBV3-2) and TRBJ2-1, with no clear D. Germline values: CDR1 LGHDT, CDR2 YNNKEL (reference sequence). The CDR3 is made up of 15 amino acids. Trimming pared 1 base from V and 4 bases from J, leaving 11 bases between. The CDR3 coding sequence is TGTGCCAGCAGCCAAGTTATAGCAACATACAATGAGCAGTTCTTC. Translated: CASSQVIATYNEQFF.

The chain joins TRBV7-9 to TRBJ1-1; D is possibly TRBD1 (6 bases). Trimming cost V 2 bases and J 5 bases, with 18 bases left between them. Germline CDR1 SEHNR, CDR2 FQNEAQ (reference sequence). The CDR3 sequence is 16 residues long. The DNA of the CDR3 is TGTGCCAGCAGCTTACCAAGCGACAGGTCTGAAACTGAAGCTTTCTTT. Amino acids: CASSLPSDRSETEAFF.

The chain recombines TRBV5-1 with TRBJ1-5; D not certain. Germline CDR1 SGHRS, CDR2 YFSETQ. The CDR3 spans 13 residues. Trimming removed 1 base from V and 6 bases from J, with 8 bases in between. CDR3: CASSLTISQPQHF. The CDR3 DNA follows: TGCGCCAGCAGCTTGACGATCAGTCAGCCCCAGCATTTT.

V is TRBV4-1 and J is TRBJ2-1, with a weak D call TRBD2 (5 bases). Trimming shortened V by 6 bases and J by 4 bases, and 16 bases separated the two germline ends. CDR1 is MGHRA, CDR2 YSYEKL, per germline. The CDR3 contains 15 residues. The CDR3 loop is CASSPGSGIYNEQFF. CDR3 bases: TGCGCCAGCAGTCCCGGGTCGGGAATATACAATGAGCAGTTCTTC.

The CDR3, as DNA: TGTGCCAGCAAAACAGGGGGCGCGGCCTACGAGCAGTACTTC. Protein product: CASKTGGAAYEQYF. V usage is TRBV19 and J usage is TRBJ2-7, with TRBD1 matching 9 bases. V was clipped by 9 bases and J by 2 bases; unmatched bases: 8. CDR1 LNHDA and CDR2 SQIVND come from the germline V gene (reference sequence). The CDR3 is 14 amino acids. Full variable domain (outside the CDR3, taken from reference TRBV19 and TRBJ2-7): DGGITQSPKYLFRKEGQNVTLSCEQNLNHDAMYWYRQDPGQGLRLIYYSQIVNDFQKGDIAEGYSVSREKKESFPLTVTSAQKNPTAFYLCASKTGGAAYEQYFGPGTRLTVT.

The chain recombines TRBV10-3 with TRBJ2-7, with 7 bases that match TRBD2. Germline values: CDR1 ENHRY, CDR2 SYGVKD. The CDR3 sequence is 14 residues long. V was clipped by 8 bases and J by 5 bases; unmatched bases: 12. DNA of the CDR3: TGTGCCATCGGAGAGGGAGGGAGCAAGGACGAGCAGTACTTC. It translates to CAIGEGGSKDEQYF.

The chain links TRBV7-3 to TRBJ2-7, with 9 bases lining up with TRBD1. CDR1 is SGHTA and CDR2 is FQGTGA in the germline V gene. J gave up 5 bases and V 5 bases, and 7 bases lay outside the gene matches. This CDR3 is 14 amino acids long. CDR3 region: CASSPGQGKDEQYF. CDR3 nucleotide sequence: TGTGCCAGCAGCCCGGGACAGGGAAAGGACGAGCAGTACTTC.

V is TRBV7-9 and J is TRBJ2-3; D is uncertain. The germline V gene has CDR1 SEHNR and CDR2 FQNEAQ (reference sequence). Trimming took 1 base from V and 2 from J, leaving 10 bases between them. This CDR3 has 15 amino acids. CDR3 coding DNA: TGTGCCAGCAGCTTAGGAATAGTGTACACAGATACGCAGTATTTT. Translation: CASSLGIVYTDTQYF.

The rearrangement joins TRBV3-1 (or the pseudogene TRBV3-2) to TRBJ2-1; possibly TRBD1 for D (5 bases). The CDR3 totals 16 residues. Germline CDR1 and CDR2: LGHDT and YNNKEL (reference sequence). Trimming left V 1 base short and J 5 bases short, with 15 bases between. The CDR3 DNA reads as TGTGCCAGCAGCCAAGGAAGGACAATCCCGGACAATGAGCAGTTCTTC. It specifies CASSQGRTIPDNEQFF.

Turning to this clone: Other DNA sequences in the same sample also yield this CDR3. The chain employs TRBV27 and TRBJ1-2; TRBD1 agrees at 9 bases. Looked up from germline, CDR1 is MNHEY and CDR2 is SMNVEV (reference sequence). There are 13 residues in the CDR3. The junction had 5 bases not matched to a gene; V was cut back by 5 bases and J by 7 bases. Written as DNA, the CDR3 is TGTGCCAGCAGTCCGGGACAGGGCGTTGGCTACACCTTC. It encodes CASSPGQGVGYTF.

The chain has TRBV24-1 and TRBJ1-5; D may be TRBD1 (6 bases). CDR3 length: 14 residues. Germline assignment: CDR1 KGHDR and CDR2 SFDVKD. V was trimmed by 9 bases and J by 1 base, leaving 12 bases between them. CDR3 amino acids: CATGGRGSNQPQHF. The CDR3 DNA follows: TGTGCCACCGGGGGCAGGGGCAGCAATCAGCCCCAGCATTTT.

V gene TRBV4-3 combines with J gene TRBJ2-6; 7 bases fit TRBD1. Germline trimming cut 2 bases from V and 3 bases from J; bases unmatched to any gene: 4. The CDR3 totals 16 residues. The germline CDR1 and CDR2 sequences are LGHNA and YSLEER. The CDR3 region is CASSQRDRDGANVLTF. Here the CDR3 DNA reads TGCGCCAGCAGCCAACGCGACAGGGATGGGGCCAACGTCCTGACTTTC.

The genes are TRBV18 and TRBJ2-7; tentatively, D is TRBD1 (5 bases). V was shortened by 3 bases and J by 1 base, with 16 bases between the two germline ends. Germline V lookup: CDR1 KGHSH, CDR2 LQKENI. There are 16 residues in the CDR3. Here the CDR3 reads CASSPGADSMSYEQYF. CDR3 nucleotide sequence: TGTGCCAGCTCACCTGGGGCAGACTCTATGTCCTACGAGCAGTACTTC.

The genes are TRBV29-1 and TRBJ2-7; TRBD1 might be the D (6 bases). The V gene's germline CDR1 is SQVTM and CDR2 ANQGSEA. This CDR3 has 13 residues. The ends were cut back, 1 base at V and 3 bases at J, with 10 bases in the middle. The CDR3, as DNA: TGCAGCGTTGAAGGCGGACAGCGCTACGAGCAGTACTTC. Encoded protein: CSVEGGQRYEQYF.